This T cell receptor beta chain was found in a study of blood T cell repertoires in COVID-19 (dated by TCRdb to about 2020). Background for the entire study: Samples covering the acute and convalescent phases of COVID-19 were provided by collaborators in the United States, Italy and Spain. The prospective study material was composed of cDNA or gDNA derived from T cells, B-cell-depleted T cells, or PBMCs. Subjects who had been exposed to COVID-19, were actively infected with it, or had recovered from it provided the deeply sampled blood TCRbeta repertoires that made up the dataset. The repertoires were made available in a free public database intended to serve as a resource for research on the immune response to SARS-CoV-2. The samples were drawn from the first 160 participants of the ongoing ImmuneRACE study and from over a thousand subjects provided by 6 global collaborators. Nearly every sample came with metadata listing a de-identified subject ID, COVID-19 status, age in years and sex. Where available, HLA class I and class II types were taken from metadata supplied by the sample provider and were not determined by assay-based typing.

Whole blood was collected in K2EDTA tubes by collaborating institutions according to the institutions' own protocols. For TCRbeta analysis, collaborators shipped samples as frozen whole blood, isolated PBMCs, or DNA extracted from either of those sample types. This clone qualifies as medium-sized (0.01 to 0.1%). Its antigen remains undetermined. One base away there is no much larger clone; base qualities are not given. The immunoSEQ Assay, a bias-controlled multiplex PCR, was used to amplify TCRbeta CDR3 regions from genomic DNA. The study's own analysis went as follows. Nucleated cell counts per sample were estimated from amplification of reference gene primers within the assay. To quantify the absolute abundance of each unique TCRbeta CDR3 rearrangement, sequence reads were collapsed and filtered. For each sample, productive Simpson clonality was calculated by taking the square root of Simpson's diversity index across productive rearrangements. This is the immuneACCESS table as TCRdb keeps it, with only in-frame sequences that have V and J called. A part of the clones is gone; compared with another copy, unresolved V genes explain less than half, and the rest is unexplained. The V and J calls and clone size were taken over from that table, and D and trimming were inferred from the DNA. The sample includes 55,000 to 65,000 clones, with 70% to 85% observed a single time. The ten top clones hold 3.5% of the sample.

V is shortened by 3 bases, J by 4 bases, and the region joining them spans 13 bases. Measured from the cysteine to the phenylalanine, the CDR3 is 15 residues long. Of the read, only the CDR3 DNA is kept; its 45 bases are in frame from base 1. Via the germline V gene (reference sequence), CDR1 is LNHDA and CDR2 SQIVND. Broad study findings and their caveats: The quantity of clinical and demographic metadata differed by source and by participant and was supplied without curation.

The sequence was collected from a man in his fifties or sixties with acute or convalescent COVID-19. Sequencing was carried out using peripheral blood. The sequence joins TRBV19 to TRBJ2-1; matching of 5 bases hints at TRBD2 as the D gene. The base sequence is TGTGCCAGTAGTATTCGCGGACGGGAATACAATGAGCAGTTCTTC. Its translation is CASSIRGREYNEQFF.